The table lists the clone carrying this T cell receptor (beta chain) with a count of one. This sample is drawn from a study of shared clonotypes between healthy human individuals. Method: immunoSEQ multiplex PCR; TCRdb's copy keeps in-frame clones and lacks some. This sample has millions of clones; 85% to 95% occur once, and the top ten carry 0.85% to 1.3%. The CDR3 totals 14 residues. V lost 1 base and J lost 5, with 12 bases in between. Germline assignment: CDR1 SGHAT and CDR2 FQNNGV. Naive CD8 cells, CD45RO-negative and positively selected for CCR7, excluded terminally differentiated effector memory CD45RA+ cells.

The J gene is TRBJ2-7, the V gene TRBV11-2; no definite D call. The specimen was naive CD8+ T cells sorted from blood. This TCR was recovered from a man aged 18 to 29 in good health. The CDR3 region is CASSLGGMSDEQYF. The CDR3 DNA sequence: TGTGCCAGCAGCTTAGGAGGCATGAGCGACGAGCAGTACTTC.